This note documents a single TCR beta chain sequence. Its antigen is not identified. Busulfan-fludarabine conditioning, marrow transplant, and cyclophosphamide on days +3 and +4 were administered. The CDR3 loop spans 13 amino acids. CDR1 is MNHEY and CDR2 is SMNVEV in the germline V gene (reference sequence). Trimming took 5 bases from V and 2 from J, leaving 10 bases between them. This record belongs to a study of T cells after posttransplantation cyclophosphamide. General observations from the study: Blood and skin or GI T cell repertoires showed limited TRB overlap. Donor CD8+ memory clones often dominated recipient blood repertoires at later times.

Produced via immunoSEQ multiplex PCR; TCRdb's table is partial and in-frame only. Of 6,000 to 7,000 clones listed, about four fifths are singletons. This clonotype was obtained from a female patient between 50 and 59 years old who received an allogeneic stem cell transplant from a related donor, was CMV-positive, and had no GVHD. Some T cells may arise from the graft donor. The sample here was PBMCs, taken after allogeneic stem cell transplant with posttransplant cyclophosphamide. The chain employs TRBV27 and TRBJ2-7; possibly TRBD2 for D (5 bases). CDR3 coding DNA: TGTGCCAGCAGTCTTACACTAGCCTACGAGCAGTACTTC. Its protein product is CASSLTLAYEQYF.